These 17 T cell receptor beta chains came from one sample sequenced in a study of CD8+CD57+ T cells in acquired aplastic anemia. Whoever was chosen for sequencing had shown CD8+CD57+ cell expansion by flow cytometry. Genomic DNA constituted the template upon which TCR beta VDJ and CDR3 profiling was performed. TCRdb fed the reads into MiXCR, producing one record per CDR3 protein. Among roughly 93,000 distinct CDR3 sequences, about 67% were seen once, and the ten largest hold approximately 65%. Material: sorted CD4+, CD8+, or CD8+CD57+ T cells (not recorded which) from PBMCs. These receptors originate from a human donor with aplastic anemia.

The genes are TRBV24-1 and TRBJ2-7; 10 bases agree with TRBD2. J was trimmed by 3 bases and V by 6 bases; bases with no gene match: 4. Germline V CDR1 and CDR2: KGHDR, SFDVKD. This CDR3 is built from 14 residues. The CDR3: CATSPSGSSYEQYF. The CDR3 coding sequence is TGTGCCACCAGTCCTAGCGGGAGTAGCTACGAGCAGTACTTC.

Only one count was recorded for this clonotype. The chain has TRBV19 and TRBJ2-2; 15 bases line up with TRBD2. V shed 5 bases and J 5 bases; nucleotides not matched to a gene: 6. Germline V gene data show CDR1 as LNHDA and CDR2 as SQIVND (reference sequence). The CDR3 is made up of 17 amino acids. CDR3 amino acids: CASSSGTSGRRTGELFF. The DNA of the CDR3 is TGTGCCAGTAGTTCAGGGACTAGCGGGAGGCGGACCGGGGAGCTGTTTTTT.

The V and J genes are TRBV2 and TRBJ1-5; 7 bases are shared with TRBD1. The CDR3 loop spans 14 amino acids. After removal of 6 bases from V and 3 bases from J, the junction contained 5 bases not matched to a gene. CDR1 is SNHLY, CDR2 FYNNEI, per germline. CDR3 in DNA: TGTGCCAGCAGAGACACAGGGGTCAATCAGCCCCAGCATTTT. Translated, it gives CASRDTGVNQPQHF.

This chain joins TRBV10-1 and TRBJ2-7; D call uncertain. CDR3 length: 15 amino acids. Trimming removed 8 bases at V and 4 bases at J, with 21 bases between. The V gene's germline CDR1 is WNHNN and CDR2 SYGVQD (reference sequence). CDR3: CASHNRIMPRYEQYF. For the CDR3, the DNA is TGCGCCAGCCATAATCGGATCATGCCCCGTTACGAGCAGTACTTC.

The chain employs TRBV24-1 and TRBJ1-2; tentatively, D is TRBD1 (6 bases). The CDR3 is 14 residues long. The germline CDR1 and CDR2 sequences are KGHDR and SFDVKD. Trimming took 4 bases from V and 6 from J, leaving 14 bases between them. CDR3 nucleotides: TGTGCCACCAGTGACCCAAGGGGGTTTGATGGCTACACCTTC. Translated: CATSDPRGFDGYTF.

The chain is built from TRBV7-9 and TRBJ2-5; 13 nucleotides align to TRBD2. The CDR3 loop spans 16 amino acids. Per the germline V gene, CDR1 is SEHNR and CDR2 is FQNEAQ (reference sequence). Trimming cost V 4 bases and J 4 bases; bases outside gene matches: 6. This chain's CDR3 is CASSSRLAGGAETQYF. The CDR3 DNA sequence: TGTGCCAGCAGCTCGAGACTAGCGGGAGGAGCAGAGACCCAGTACTTC.

In this sample, this clonotype turned up a few times. The V and J genes are TRBV15 and TRBJ1-5, with D hard to call. CDR1 and CDR2 (germline): LNHNV, YYDKDF (reference sequence). The CDR3 is 14 residues long. Trimming took off 1 base at V and 2 bases at J, with 6 bases between the two ends. Here the CDR3 DNA reads TGTGCCACCAGCAGAGGCGTAGGCAATCAGCCCCAGCATTTT. The encoded protein is CATSRGVGNQPQHF.

This clonotype was seen a few times. J is TRBJ2-7 and V is TRBV19; D remains unclear. V was clipped by 3 bases and J by 0 bases, with 12 bases between them. Germline lookup yields CDR1 LNHDA and CDR2 SQIVND (reference sequence). This CDR3 region has 15 residues. Here the CDR3 DNA reads TGTGCCAGTAGTATCGCCAGTACAAGCTCCTACGAGCAGTACTTC. It is translated as CASSIASTSSYEQYF.

The chain employs TRBV12-3 or TRBV12-4 and TRBJ1-2, with 8 bases fitting TRBD1. The CDR3 loop spans 15 amino acids. The V gene end was trimmed by 3 bases and the J gene end by 3 bases; junction bases not matched to a gene: 6. Here the CDR3 DNA reads TGTGCCAGCAGTTTTCACGACAGGGGCGACTATGGCTACACCTTC. It specifies CASSFHDRGDYGYTF.

This clonotype has a handful of counts. This chain uses TRBV11-1 with TRBJ2-7; 7 nucleotides match TRBD1. This CDR3 has 17 residues. Trimming cost V 5 bases and J 0 bases; bases outside gene matches: 13. In germline, CDR1 is SGHAT, CDR2 FQDESV (reference sequence). CDR3 bases: TGTGCCAGCAGCACTTACTCAACAGGGGACCTCTCCTACGAGCAGTACTTC. Amino acids: CASSTYSTGDLSYEQYF.

The chain recombines TRBV29-1 with TRBJ2-2, with unresolved D. CDR3 length: 13 amino acids. V shed 6 bases and J shed 0 bases, with 8 bases lying between them. CDR1 is SQVTM and CDR2 is ANQGSEA in the germline V gene. CDR3 nucleotides: TGCAGCGTATCCAGAACGAACACCGGGGAGCTGTTTTTT. Translation: CSVSRTNTGELFF.

Comment on this clonotype: The junction departs from the called germline gene at one end, perhaps through a read error. The genes are TRBV7-9 and TRBJ2-7; D is ambiguous. The CDR3 runs 11 residues. Germline assignment: CDR1 SEHNR and CDR2 FQNEAQ (reference sequence). The CDR3 loop reads CVSSLWGEQYF. Here the CDR3 DNA reads TGTGTCAGCTCCCTTTGGGGCGAGCAGTACTTC.

On this clonotype: A junction end diverges from the germline sequence, so it may reflect a read error. This sequence joins TRBV2 and TRBJ2-7; D ambiguous. Germline V gene sequence: CDR1 SNHLY, CDR2 FYNNEI. The CDR3 length is 14 residues. CDR3 protein: CASSGLVSSYERYF. DNA for the CDR3: TGTGCCAGCAGTGGTTTGGTATCGTCCTACGAGCGGTACTTC.

V usage is TRBV11-2 and J usage is TRBJ2-3; TRBD2 matches at 13 bases. J gave up 2 bases and V 5 bases, and 4 bases lay outside the gene matches. In germline, CDR1 is SGHAT, CDR2 FQNNGV. The CDR3 has 16 amino acids. CDR3 protein: CASSTGTSGDTDTQYF. CDR3 nucleotides: TGTGCCAGCAGCACAGGGACTAGCGGGGACACAGATACGCAGTATTTT.

There are a few counts of this clonotype. This sequence joins TRBV24-1 and TRBJ2-3, with D uncertain. The CDR3 has 11 residues. Germline V lookup: CDR1 KGHDR, CDR2 SFDVKD. The V and J ends lost 7 bases and 6 bases respectively, with 7 bases between them. The CDR3 nucleotides read TGTGCCACCAGGCAGGTGGATACGCAGTATTTT. Its translation is CATRQVDTQYF.

The rearrangement links TRBV2 to TRBJ1-2, with 10 bases that match TRBD1. V shed 6 bases and J 8 bases; nucleotides not matched to a gene: 15. The CDR3 runs 16 residues. CDR1 is SNHLY and CDR2 is FYNNEI in the germline V gene. This CDR3 is CASRDPRQGAPFGYTF. The CDR3 coding sequence is TGTGCCAGCAGAGACCCCAGACAGGGGGCGCCGTTCGGCTACACCTTC. Together with reference TRBV2 and TRBJ1-2, the CDR3 gives the full variable domain: EPEVTQTPSHQVTQMGQEVILRCVPISNHLYFYWYRQILGQKVEFLVSFYNNEISEKSEIFDDQFSVERPDGSNFTLKIRSTKLEDSAMYFCASRDPRQGAPFGYTFGSGTRLTVV.

This clonotype has at least ten counts. The J gene is TRBJ2-2, the V gene TRBV19; 13 nucleotides match TRBD2. The CDR3 loop spans 15 amino acids. V lost 7 bases, J lost 3 bases, and 2 bases stayed unmatched. Germline CDR1 LNHDA, CDR2 SQIVND (reference sequence). CDR3 amino acids: CASIGTSGDTGELFF. For the CDR3, the DNA is TGTGCCAGTATTGGGACTAGCGGGGACACCGGGGAGCTGTTTTTT.